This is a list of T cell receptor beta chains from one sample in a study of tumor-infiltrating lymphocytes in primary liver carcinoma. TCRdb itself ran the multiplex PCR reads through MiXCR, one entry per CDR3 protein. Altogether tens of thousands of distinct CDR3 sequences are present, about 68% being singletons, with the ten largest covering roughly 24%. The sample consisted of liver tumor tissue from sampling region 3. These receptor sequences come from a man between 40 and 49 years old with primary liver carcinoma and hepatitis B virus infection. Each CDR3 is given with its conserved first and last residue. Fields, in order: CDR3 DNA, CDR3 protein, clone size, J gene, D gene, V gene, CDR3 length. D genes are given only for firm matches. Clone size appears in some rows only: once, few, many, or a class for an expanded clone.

cdr3_nt: TGTGCCCGCAGTCAAGAAGCTGGGGCCAACGTCCTGACTTTC
cdr3_aa: CARSQEAGANVLTF
clone_size: .
j_call: TRBJ2-6
d_call: .
v_call: TRBV6-5
cdr3_length: 14

cdr3_nt: TGTGCCAGCAGCTCCCTGGGCAGCTATAGAGGGCATGAGCAGTTCTTC
cdr3_aa: CASSSLGSYRGHEQFF
clone_size: .
j_call: TRBJ2-1
d_call: .
v_call: TRBV11-2
cdr3_length: 16

cdr3_nt: TGCAGCGTTGCAGGACAGGGACTCAGGGAGACCCAGTACTTC
cdr3_aa: CSVAGQGLRETQYF
clone_size: .
j_call: TRBJ2-5
d_call: TRBD1
v_call: TRBV29-1
cdr3_length: 14

cdr3_nt: TGTCCCAGCAGTTCCCCTTGGGCAGTAGAAGTTTTCTTT
cdr3_aa: CPSSSPWAVEVFF
clone_size: .
j_call: TRBJ1-1
d_call: .
v_call: TRBV6-5
cdr3_length: 13

cdr3_nt: TGTGCCAGGAGCATCGACCCGGCAGGACAGGGAAGCTACGAGCAGTACTTC
cdr3_aa: CARSIDPAGQGSYEQYF
clone_size: .
j_call: TRBJ2-7
d_call: TRBD1
v_call: TRBV11-2
cdr3_length: 17

cdr3_nt: TGTGCCAGCAGTCTACAGGACAGGGTGCCGGAGCAGTACTTC
cdr3_aa: CASSLQDRVPEQYF
clone_size: .
j_call: TRBJ2-7
d_call: TRBD1
v_call: TRBV12-3/TRBV12-4
cdr3_length: 14

cdr3_nt: TGCGCCAGCAGCCAAGAGCCCCCTCGAATCGAAGGGGCCAAAAACATTCAGTACTTC
cdr3_aa: CASSQEPPRIEGAKNIQYF
clone_size: .
j_call: TRBJ2-4
d_call: .
v_call: TRBV4-1
cdr3_length: 19

cdr3_nt: TGTACAAGCAGTTCAGGGGGCGAAGGAAATTCACCCCTCCACTTT
cdr3_aa: CTSSSGGEGNSPLHF
clone_size: .
j_call: TRBJ1-6
d_call: TRBD1
v_call: TRBV28
cdr3_length: 15

cdr3_nt: TGTGCCGGCGGCTTCGGACTTCCTCGAATCGAGCAGTACTTC
cdr3_aa: CAGGFGLPRIEQYF
clone_size: .
j_call: TRBJ2-7
d_call: .
v_call: TRBV11-2
cdr3_length: 14

cdr3_nt: TGCAGCGTTGCTGACAGCAAAATCTATGGCTACACCTTC
cdr3_aa: CSVADSKIYGYTF
clone_size: medium-sized
j_call: TRBJ1-2
d_call: .
v_call: TRBV29-1
cdr3_length: 13

cdr3_nt: TGTGCCAGCAGCAGTAAGGAACAACCGGGACACAACTATGGCCACACCTTC
cdr3_aa: CASSSKEQPGHNYGHTF
clone_size: .
j_call: TRBJ1-2
d_call: .
v_call: TRBV21-1
cdr3_length: 17

cdr3_nt: TGCGCCAGCAGTGAGTCCGACTCTGTTCAGCCCCACCATTTT
cdr3_aa: CASSESDSVQPHHF
clone_size: once
j_call: TRBJ1-5
d_call: .
v_call: TRBV10-2
cdr3_length: 14

cdr3_nt: TGTGCCAGCAGCCCCTCGGATATGCAGTATTTT
cdr3_aa: CASSPSDMQYF
clone_size: once
j_call: TRBJ2-3
d_call: .
v_call: TRBV7-9
cdr3_length: 11

cdr3_nt: TGTGCCAGCTTCTTAGAGGTCGGGGACGAAAAACTGTTTTTT
cdr3_aa: CASFLEVGDEKLFF
clone_size: .
j_call: TRBJ1-4
d_call: .
v_call: TRBV11-2
cdr3_length: 14

cdr3_nt: TGTGCCAGCAGTTGCGCGGGATGGACAGATACGCAGTACTTT
cdr3_aa: CASSCAGWTDTQYF
clone_size: .
j_call: TRBJ2-3
d_call: .
v_call: TRBV6-5
cdr3_length: 14

cdr3_nt: TGTGCCAGCATCCTAAATGATGCCTATGAGCAGATCTTC
cdr3_aa: CASILNDAYEQIF
clone_size: .
j_call: TRBJ2-1
d_call: .
v_call: TRBV11-2
cdr3_length: 13

cdr3_nt: TGTGTCAGCAGTTTATACCCAGAGGGACCGACACAAGAGACCCAGTACTTC
cdr3_aa: CVSSLYPEGPTQETQYF
clone_size: .
j_call: TRBJ2-5
d_call: .
v_call: TRBV28
cdr3_length: 17

cdr3_nt: TGCAGTGCTAGAGGGTACCAACCGGGACTAGCTCGGAATGAGCAGTTCTTC
cdr3_aa: CSARGYQPGLARNEQFF
clone_size: few
j_call: TRBJ2-1
d_call: TRBD2
v_call: TRBV20-1
cdr3_length: 17

cdr3_nt: TGTGCCAGCAGCCAAGCGGACGGACTAGCCTACAATGAGCAGTTCTTC
cdr3_aa: CASSQADGLAYNEQFF
clone_size: many
j_call: TRBJ2-1
d_call: TRBD2
v_call: TRBV4-2
cdr3_length: 16

cdr3_nt: TGCAGCGTTGGTAATAGCGGGAGAATCAGGGATTCCTACGATGAGCAGTTCTTC
cdr3_aa: CSVGNSGRIRDSYDEQFF
clone_size: .
j_call: TRBJ2-1
d_call: TRBD2
v_call: TRBV29-1
cdr3_length: 18

cdr3_nt: TGCGCAAGCAGCCGAGAGTCTAGCGGCACAGATACGCAGTATTTT
cdr3_aa: CASSRESSGTDTQYF
clone_size: .
j_call: TRBJ2-3
d_call: .
v_call: TRBV4-1
cdr3_length: 15

cdr3_nt: TGTGCCAGCCGTGAGTCGCGGGGGGGCCCGAGAGGCTCCTACAATGAGCGGTTCTTC
cdr3_aa: CASRESRGGPRGSYNERFF
clone_size: .
j_call: TRBJ2-1
d_call: TRBD2
v_call: TRBV2
cdr3_length: 19

cdr3_nt: TGCAGTCCTAGGACCGGGATTGGGACGTCCTACGAGCAGTACTTC
cdr3_aa: CSPRTGIGTSYEQYF
clone_size: .
j_call: TRBJ2-7
d_call: .
v_call: TRBV20-1
cdr3_length: 15

cdr3_nt: TGCGCCAGCAGACCGGGGCCGAGCTCCTACGAGCAGTACTTC
cdr3_aa: CASRPGPSSYEQYF
clone_size: medium-sized
j_call: TRBJ2-7
d_call: .
v_call: TRBV4-1
cdr3_length: 14

cdr3_nt: TGTGCCAACAGCCTCTCGCTGGGGTTACCCAAGAAGGACCAGTACTTC
cdr3_aa: CANSLSLGLPKKDQYF
clone_size: .
j_call: TRBJ2-5
d_call: .
v_call: TRBV7-8
cdr3_length: 16

cdr3_nt: TGTGCCTGGATCCGGACACCCCACTACGATCATTACTTC
cdr3_aa: CAWIRTPHYDHYF
clone_size: .
j_call: TRBJ2-7
d_call: .
v_call: TRBV30
cdr3_length: 13

cdr3_nt: TGTGTCAGCGATAGCGGGATATTATCCCACGAGCAGTACTTC
cdr3_aa: CVSDSGILSHEQYF
clone_size: once
j_call: TRBJ2-7
d_call: TRBD2
v_call: TRBV6-1
cdr3_length: 14

cdr3_nt: TGCAGCGGTCGGGGAGGGGAGACCCAGTACTTC
cdr3_aa: CSGRGGETQYF
clone_size: many
j_call: TRBJ2-5
d_call: TRBD2
v_call: TRBV29-1
cdr3_length: 11